Each of the 26 T cell receptor beta chains below was sequenced from the same sample in a study of T-cell reconstitution after alpha-beta-depleted transplantation in children. Unique molecular identifiers were used in preparing the TCRbeta library. TCRdb analysed the PCR reads with MiXCR anew, one entry per CDR3 protein. The data contain just over 350,000 distinct CDR3 sequences, less than 15% of them seen just once; the ten biggest clones take up 4.3%. The sequences come from PBMCs, collected from the stem cell graft. These TCRs come from a human donor who donated a stem cell graft to a child with Fanconi anemia.

This clonotype was counted at least ten times. The V and J genes are TRBV5-1 and TRBJ1-1; D is perhaps TRBD1 (5 bases). Germline loops: CDR1 SGHRS, CDR2 YFSETQ. V lost 0 bases and J 1 base, leaving 10 bases between the germline ends. The CDR3 covers 15 residues. CDR3 nucleotide sequence: TGCGCCAGCAGCTTGGATGGCAGGGAGAACACTGAAGCTTTCTTT. Encoded protein: CASSLDGRENTEAFF.

This clonotype was recorded many times. The chain uses TRBV10-1 and TRBJ2-3; 7 bases align to TRBD2. Germline CDR1 reads WNHNN; CDR2 reads SYGVQD (reference sequence). The CDR3 sequence is 15 residues long. Trimming took 4 bases from V and 2 from J; bases not matched to a gene: 6. CDR3 in amino acids: CASSAAGLNTDTQYF. The CDR3 DNA sequence: TGCGCCAGCAGTGCAGCGGGACTGAACACAGATACGCAGTATTTT.

This clonotype was seen more than once but under ten times. The V and J genes are TRBV12-3 or TRBV12-4 and TRBJ2-2; TRBD1 matches 7 bases. Trimming took 6 bases from V and 4 from J; bases not matched to a gene: 8. This CDR3 comprises 15 residues. The CDR3, as DNA: TGTGCCAGCAGACTCGGGACAGCCAGCACCGGGGAGCTGTTTTTT. It yields the protein CASRLGTASTGELFF.

This chain connects TRBV5-1 to TRBJ2-2; no clear D gene. The CDR3 spans 14 residues. The V end was cut by 3 bases, the J end by 4 bases, with 10 bases between. Germline assignment: CDR1 SGHRS and CDR2 YFSETQ. This chain's CDR3 is CASSSRMSTGELFF. The CDR3 coding sequence is TGCGCCAGCAGCTCACGGATGAGCACCGGGGAGCTGTTTTTT.

This clonotype was detected a few times. This sequence joins TRBV7-9 and TRBJ1-4; a weak D match, TRBD1 (5 bases). The CDR3 is 12 amino acids. Trimming took off 11 bases at V and 7 bases at J, with 14 bases between the two ends. Germline-derived CDR1 and CDR2 are SEHNR and FQNEAQ (reference sequence). The CDR3 nucleotides are TGTGCCGGGCAGGGAGTCGGTGAAAAACTGTTTTTT. As protein: CAGQGVGEKLFF.

This clonotype was observed many times. The rearrangement joins TRBV7-2 to TRBJ2-1; D may correspond to TRBD1 or TRBD2 (5 bases each). The CDR3 consists of 13 residues. The germline V gene has CDR1 SGHTA and CDR2 FQGNSA. V was clipped by 8 bases and J by 10 bases, with 18 bases between them. CDR3 bases: TGTGCCAGCGGGTCCAGAGGGACGAGGGAGCAGTTCTTC. Its translation is CASGSRGTREQFF.

This chain links TRBV5-1 with TRBJ2-2; D assignment may be TRBD1 or TRBD2 (5 bases each). CDR1 and CDR2 from the germline V gene are SGHRS and YFSETQ. The CDR3 contains 19 residues. With 5 bases removed from V and 1 base from J, the gap between germline ends came to 24 bases. The CDR3 sequence is CASSTPPGPLSRNTGELFF. The CDR3 coding sequence is TGCGCCAGCAGTACTCCTCCGGGACCGCTTTCTAGGAACACCGGGGAGCTGTTTTTT.

In this sample, this clonotype turned up many times. The chain uses TRBV10-3 and TRBJ2-2; TRBD2 agrees at 8 bases. Per germline, CDR1 ENHRY and CDR2 SYGVKD. The CDR3 consists of 17 residues. J lost 1 base, V lost 3 bases, and 7 bases had no gene match. In DNA form, the CDR3 reads TGTGCCATCAGTGACCCGGGGCTAGCGGGGAACACCGGGGAGCTGTTTTTT. This translates into CAISDPGLAGNTGELFF.

The sample holds a few counts of this clonotype. The chain uses TRBV5-5 and TRBJ1-5, with TRBD1 identical over 9 bases. This CDR3 comprises 18 residues. The V segment lost 1 base and the J segment 5 bases; nucleotides outside the gene matches: 13. Germline V gene data show CDR1 as SGHKS and CDR2 as YYEKEE (reference sequence). The CDR3 bases are TGTGCCAGCAGCTTGAGATTTCGGGACAGGGTAGTGGATCAGCCCCAGCATTTT. Amino acid sequence: CASSLRFRDRVVDQPQHF.

In its sample, this clonotype was seen a few times. The CDR3 DNA reads as TGTGCCACCTTCCTGAGGCGGGGGGACTACAATGAGCAGTTCTTC. Amino acid sequence: CATFLRRGDYNEQFF. The rearrangement links TRBV6-1 to TRBJ2-1; 8 bases line up with TRBD2. The CDR3 covers 15 residues. Germline CDR1 reads MNHNS; CDR2 reads SASEGT. The J segment lost 3 bases and the V segment lost 10 bases, leaving 11 bases of the junction unmatched.

The rearrangement uses TRBV5-1 and TRBJ2-2; D is perhaps TRBD2 (5 bases). Germline V gene lookup returns CDR1 SGHRS and CDR2 YFSETQ. The CDR3 length is 17 residues. With 4 bases removed from V and 7 bases from J, the gap between germline ends came to 23 bases. The CDR3 sequence: CASSPSPSYGKFGELFF. As DNA, the CDR3 is TGCGCCAGCAGCCCGTCCCCTAGCTACGGGAAGTTCGGGGAGCTGTTTTTT.

For the CDR3, the DNA is TGCAGTGCTAGAGAGGGCAGGGTTGGTGAAAAACTGTTTTTT. Translating it yields CSAREGRVGEKLFF. The chain carries TRBV20-1 and TRBJ1-4, with a weak D call TRBD1 (5 bases). V was clipped by 0 bases and J by 7 bases, with 12 bases between them. CDR1 and CDR2 from the germline V gene are DFQATT and SNEGSKA (reference sequence). The CDR3 consists of 14 residues.

The V gene is TRBV6-4, the J gene TRBJ2-3; the match to TRBD1 covers 9 bases. The J segment lost 3 bases and the V segment lost 3 bases, leaving 4 bases of the junction unmatched. The CDR3 loop spans 15 amino acids. CDR1 and CDR2 (germline): MRHNA, SNTAGT. In nucleotides, the CDR3 is TGTGCCAGCAGTGAGGGACAGGGAGATACAGATACGCAGTATTTT. Encoded protein: CASSEGQGDTDTQYF.

This clonotype has just a few counts. J is TRBJ2-5 and V is TRBV30; no reliable D call. The ends were cut back, 1 base at V and 2 bases at J, with 5 bases in the middle. The CDR3 spans 12 residues. Germline CDR1 GTSNPN, CDR2 SVGIG (reference sequence). CDR3 DNA: TGTGCCTGGAGTGGTAGACAAGAGACCCAGTACTTC. Translation gives CAWSGRQETQYF. The variable domain in full, with the rest retrieved from reference TRBV30 and TRBJ2-5, is SQTIHQWPATLVQPVGSPLSLECTVEGTSNPNLYWYRQAAGRGLQLLFYSVGIGQISSEVPQNLSASRPQDRQFILSSKKLLLSDSGFYLCAWSGRQETQYFGPGTRLLVL.

This clonotype was seen only a few times. The chain employs TRBV11-2 and TRBJ1-1; D is undetermined. The CDR3 consists of 15 residues. Trimming cost V 5 bases and J 1 base, with 14 bases left between them. Germline V gene data show CDR1 as SGHAT and CDR2 as FQNNGV. The CDR3 sequence: CASSQSRVENTEAFF. The DNA for the CDR3 is TGTGCCAGCAGCCAGTCCCGGGTGGAGAACACTGAAGCTTTCTTT.

This clonotype was picked up a small number of times. A single base separates this from a much larger clone, so it may be a read error. The chain uses TRBV5-1 and TRBJ2-1, with 10 bases matching TRBD1. V lost 0 bases to trimming and J lost 8 bases; unmatched junction nucleotides: 2. This CDR3 has 14 residues. The germline V gene has CDR1 SGHRS and CDR2 YFSETQ. CDR3 sequence: CASSLGTGGDEQFF. The CDR3 nucleotides read TGCGCCAGCAGCTTGGGGACAGGGGGGGATGAGCAGTTCTTC.

V gene TRBV20-1 combines with J gene TRBJ1-3; D is possibly TRBD1 (5 bases). CDR3 length equals 14 residues. In germline, CDR1 is DFQATT, CDR2 SNEGSKA (reference sequence). The V and J ends lost 0 bases and 4 bases respectively, with 10 bases between them. The CDR3 DNA sequence: TGCAGTGCTAGAGATATAGGGGCCGGAAACACCATATATTTT. The encoded protein is CSARDIGAGNTIYF.

CDR3 DNA sequence: TGTGCCAGCAGCTTAGAGGGTGGCGTGGGGTCCTACGAGCAGTACTTC. Protein sequence: CASSLEGGVGSYEQYF. The chain is built from TRBV7-6 and TRBJ2-7, with no clear D. V lost 1 base to trimming and J lost 1 base, with 14 bases between them. The CDR3 has 16 residues. CDR1 and CDR2 from the germline V gene are SGHVS and FNYEAQ.

The V gene is TRBV27, the J gene TRBJ2-6; D is possibly TRBD2 (7 bases). Germline V gives CDR1 MNHEY, CDR2 SMNVEV (reference sequence). V was shortened by 7 bases and J by 2 bases, with 12 bases between the two germline ends. The CDR3 runs 15 residues. The CDR3 reads CASTGGGPGANVLTF. Written as DNA, the CDR3 is TGTGCCAGCACTGGGGGGGGCCCTGGGGCCAACGTCCTGACTTTC. The whole variable domain, remainder taken from reference TRBV27 and TRBJ2-6, is EAQVTQNPRYLITVTGKKLTVTCSQNMNHEYMSWYRQDPGLGLRQIYYSMNVEVTDKGDVPEGYKVSRKEKRNFPLILESPSPNQTSLYFCASTGGGPGANVLTFGAGSRLTVL.

There are many counts of this clonotype. The J gene is TRBJ2-3, the V gene TRBV9, with D perhaps assigned TRBD1 or TRBD2 (5 bases each). The CDR3 totals 14 residues. With 0 bases removed from V and 3 bases from J, the gap between germline ends came to 8 bases. In germline, CDR1 is SGDLS, CDR2 YYNGEE. CDR3 sequence: CASSVGGRTDTQYF. The CDR3 DNA is TGTGCCAGCAGCGTAGGGGGGAGAACAGATACGCAGTATTTT.

This clonotype was recorded at least ten times. The chain couples TRBV29-1 to TRBJ1-1; D might be TRBD1 (6 bases). Germline assignment: CDR1 SQVTM and CDR2 ANQGSEA. The CDR3 runs 13 residues. Trimming took off 4 bases at V and 1 base at J, with 10 bases between the two ends. The CDR3 sequence: CSVVRGANTEAFF. The CDR3 nucleotides are TGCAGCGTTGTCCGGGGGGCGAACACTGAAGCTTTCTTT.

The chain recombines TRBV2 with TRBJ1-5, with TRBD1 matching 7 bases. This CDR3 region has 14 residues. The germline V gene encodes CDR1 SNHLY and CDR2 FYNNEI. With 5 bases clipped from V and 5 bases from J, the junction kept 6 bases outside the gene matches. In DNA form, the CDR3 reads TGTGCCAGCAGTTCCGACAGGGATTATCAGCCCCAGCATTTT. Protein sequence: CASSSDRDYQPQHF.

The chain is built from TRBV20-1 and TRBJ2-3; D call uncertain. The CDR3 runs 15 residues. The V gene's germline CDR1 is DFQATT and CDR2 SNEGSKA (reference sequence). Trimming shortened V by 1 base and J by 2 bases, and 13 bases separated the two germline ends. The CDR3: CSARAEEHPTDTQYF. The CDR3 DNA reads TGCAGTGCTAGAGCTGAGGAGCATCCCACAGATACGCAGTATTTT.

This clonotype came up a few times. CDR3 sequence: CASSLGTTGANVLTF. The CDR3 DNA follows: TGCGCCAGCAGCTTAGGGACGACTGGGGCCAACGTCCTGACTTTC. This chain connects TRBV5-1 to TRBJ2-6; the D call may be TRBD1 or TRBD2 (5 bases each). Trimming stripped 2 bases from V and 2 bases from J, with 8 bases between. The CDR3 is 15 residues long. The V gene's germline CDR1 is SGHRS and CDR2 YFSETQ.

V is TRBV7-6 and J is TRBJ2-1, with 7 bases matching TRBD1. Trimming cost V 4 bases and J 4 bases; bases outside gene matches: 10. Germline CDR1 and CDR2: SGHVS and FNYEAQ. The CDR3 is 16 amino acids. Here the CDR3 reads CASSSRDSNPYNEQFF. CDR3 DNA: TGTGCCAGCAGCTCCCGGGACAGCAATCCTTACAATGAGCAGTTCTTC.

This clonotype was recorded at least ten times. V usage is TRBV5-1 and J usage is TRBJ2-5; D call uncertain. Trimming shortened V by 1 base and J by 4 bases, and 8 bases separated the two germline ends. This CDR3 contains 13 residues. CDR1 and CDR2 from the germline V gene are SGHRS and YFSETQ. CDR3 sequence reads: CASSLSRVETQYF. CDR3 nucleotide sequence: TGCGCCAGCAGCTTGTCTCGGGTAGAGACCCAGTACTTC. Full variable domain (remainder filled in from reference TRBV5-1 and TRBJ2-5): KAGVTQTPRYLIKTRGQQVTLSCSPISGHRSVSWYQQTPGQGLQFLFEYFSETQRNKGNFPGRFSGRQFSNSRSEMNVSTLELGDSALYLCASSLSRVETQYFGPGTRLLVL.